This T cell receptor beta chain was recovered during a study of T cells in women clearing cervical HPV infection (dated by TCRdb to 2017 to 2018). Broadly, across the study: The cases were over 20 women with histologically confirmed HPV16-related CIN3 or worse, and 2 of these cases were invasive cancers. The controls were about 25 women whose single incident HPV16 infection cleared within 12 months with no development of precancer or cancer. Blood from cases was collected at the visit at which the lesion was first identified, whereas blood from controls was collected once infection was no longer detected. Among cases, blood sampling occurred a median of about 150 days after lesion detection, with an interquartile range of roughly 90 to 230 days. Since HLA typing was available for only a few women, HLA type could not be ruled out as a confounder. The exploratory proof-of-principle case-control study was nested within the Guanacaste HPV Natural History Study in Costa Rica and compared TCR repertoires across cervical HPV16 outcomes. Cases were matched to controls by age within five years and by the year the sample was collected. Cases had a median age of about 34 years and controls had a median age of around 40, with no significant differences in baseline characteristics. In the parent cohort, some 9,900 women aged 18 or older were enrolled in Guanacaste, Costa Rica, during about 1993 to 1994 and then followed for under 9 years. Five blinded duplicates per group were added as quality controls, giving around 60 samples: 50 or so participants and around ten replicates. Paper-wide results and their limitations: T-cell numbers per sample were unknown, so richness differences could reflect varying T-cell content rather than repertoire biology. Lower TRBV6-7 relative abundance was observed in cases than in controls (around 0.1% versus 0.15%; Bonferroni P = 0.0008). Significantly higher TCR repertoire richness was observed in CIN3+ cases than in controls across sequencing depths, whereas no difference in evenness was found. Cases were distinguished from controls with an estimated AUC of 0.65 to 0.85 by random forest classifiers combining richness and V gene abundances. Because of the cross-sectional design, the study could not determine whether the associations came before infection or resulted from infection, and neither effector/memory subsets nor HPV-specific T cells were isolated.

With respect to this clone: The antigen this receptor binds is unknown. The read ends 3 residues shy of where the CDR3 ends; the end is completed using the germline J gene.

TCR beta CDR3 regions were amplified by multiplex PCR from an average of roughly 1,300 ng genomic DNA per sample using the immunoSEQ assay. To correct primer bias, the assay used a complete synthetic TCR repertoire to set an amplification baseline. The amplicons were sequenced on the Illumina platform. The authors' analysis ran thus. Sequences were error-corrected by clustering with frequency ratios and a modified nearest-neighbor algorithm and were then analyzed in the immunoSEQ Analyzer with IMGT gene definitions. TCR richness and evenness were averaged over 20 rarefaction repeats at each rarefaction depth, excluding samples with fewer sequences than the depth. V, D and J gene relative abundances were compared between groups with Wilcoxon rank sum tests, applying FDR correction. For the blinded duplicates, the intraclass correlation was 95% to 97% for TCR richness and averaged 76.4% across roughly 65 gene segments. In its TCRdb copy, this immuneACCESS table keeps in-frame sequences only and misses some clones. Where compared with another copy, unresolved V genes explain less than half of these, and the others have no known cause. Clone size and V and J calls were adopted from that table, with D and trimming inferred from the DNA. The table held for this sample gives 31,000 or so clones. The ten largest account for about 4.6% of the sample.

The CDR3 has 15 amino acids, counting the end cysteine and phenylalanine. The DNA has 36 bases, all within the CDR3, and is read from base 1. Sequences LNHDA (CDR1) and SQIVND (CDR2) are obtained from the germline V gene (reference sequence). Every participant had a single incident cervical HPV16 infection, and women with prevalent HPV16 infections were excluded. Cervical HPV DNA was detected with MY09/MY11 PCR, and genotyping was done by dot-blot hybridization. Approximately 16 mL of heparinized blood were centrifuged, and the buffy coat was aliquoted, frozen at -30°C, then stored at -80°C. Genomic DNA was extracted from buffy coat specimens using QIAGEN kits.

The sample taken for sequencing was blood buffy coat. The receptor chain draws on TRBV19 and TRBJ1-2, and possibly TRBD1, on 5 matching bases. The clonotype originates from a woman between 18 and 69 years old with a cervical HPV16 infection that either progressed to CIN3+ or cleared (not recorded which). The CDR3 has the sequence CASSINGQGKRGYTF. The part of the CDR3 DNA that was read is TGTGCCAGTAGTATAAATGGGCAGGGTAAGCGCGGC.